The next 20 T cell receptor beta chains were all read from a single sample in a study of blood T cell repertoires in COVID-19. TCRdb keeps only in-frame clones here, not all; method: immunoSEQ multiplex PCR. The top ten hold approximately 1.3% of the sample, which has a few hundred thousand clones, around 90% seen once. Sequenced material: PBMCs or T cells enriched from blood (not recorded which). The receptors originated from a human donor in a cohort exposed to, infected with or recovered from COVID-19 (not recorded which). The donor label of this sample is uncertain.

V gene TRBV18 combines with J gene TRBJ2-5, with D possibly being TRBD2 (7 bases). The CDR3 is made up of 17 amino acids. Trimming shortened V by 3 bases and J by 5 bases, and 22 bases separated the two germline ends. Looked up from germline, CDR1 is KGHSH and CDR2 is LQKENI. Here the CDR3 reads CASSPVDAGGPVETQYF. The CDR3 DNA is TGTGCCAGCTCACCGGTTGATGCCGGGGGGCCGGTGGAGACCCAGTACTTC.

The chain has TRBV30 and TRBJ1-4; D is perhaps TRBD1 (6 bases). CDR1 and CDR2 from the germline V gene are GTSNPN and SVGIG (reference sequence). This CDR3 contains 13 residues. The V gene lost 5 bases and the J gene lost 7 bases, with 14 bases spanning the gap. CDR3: CAWAGAEGEKLFF. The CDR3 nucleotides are TGTGCCTGGGCAGGGGCGGAAGGTGAAAAACTGTTTTTT.

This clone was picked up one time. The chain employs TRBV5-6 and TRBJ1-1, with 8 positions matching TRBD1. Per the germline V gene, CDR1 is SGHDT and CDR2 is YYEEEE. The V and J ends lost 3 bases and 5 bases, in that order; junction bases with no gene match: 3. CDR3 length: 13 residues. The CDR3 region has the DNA TGTGCCAGCAGCTACGGACAGGGAACTGAAGCTTTCTTT. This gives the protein CASSYGQGTEAFF.

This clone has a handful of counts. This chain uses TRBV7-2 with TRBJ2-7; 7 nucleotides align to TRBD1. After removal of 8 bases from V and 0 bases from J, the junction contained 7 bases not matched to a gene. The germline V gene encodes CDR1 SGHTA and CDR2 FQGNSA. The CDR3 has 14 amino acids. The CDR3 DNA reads TGTGCCAGCGGGGTAGGGGGCGCCTCCTACGAGCAGTACTTC. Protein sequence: CASGVGGASYEQYF.

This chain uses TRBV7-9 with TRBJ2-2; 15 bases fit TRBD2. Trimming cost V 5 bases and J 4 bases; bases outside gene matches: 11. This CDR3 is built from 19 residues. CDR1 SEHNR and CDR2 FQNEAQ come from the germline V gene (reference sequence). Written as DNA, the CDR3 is TGTGCCAGCAGCCCCGGGACTAGCGGGGGGCGAGGCGTCACCGGGGAGCTGTTTTTT. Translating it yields CASSPGTSGGRGVTGELFF.

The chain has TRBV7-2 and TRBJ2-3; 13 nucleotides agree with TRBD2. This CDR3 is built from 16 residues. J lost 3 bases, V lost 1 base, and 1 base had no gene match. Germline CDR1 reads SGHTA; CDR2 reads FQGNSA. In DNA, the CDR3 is TGTGCCAGCAGCTTAGGGGGACTAGCGGGGACAGATACGCAGTATTTT. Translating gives CASSLGGLAGTDTQYF.

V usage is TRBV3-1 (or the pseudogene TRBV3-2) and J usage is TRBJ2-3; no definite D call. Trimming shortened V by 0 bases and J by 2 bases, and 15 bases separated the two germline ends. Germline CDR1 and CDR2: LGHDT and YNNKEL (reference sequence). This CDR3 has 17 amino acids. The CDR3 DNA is TGTGCCAGCAGCCAAGATCCTGGAGACTCTTTCACAGATACGCAGTATTTT. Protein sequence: CASSQDPGDSFTDTQYF.

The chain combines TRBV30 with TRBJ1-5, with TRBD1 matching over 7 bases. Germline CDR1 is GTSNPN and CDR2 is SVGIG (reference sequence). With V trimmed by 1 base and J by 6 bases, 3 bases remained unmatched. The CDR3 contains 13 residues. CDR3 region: CAWSEGGGQPQHF. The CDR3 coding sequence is TGTGCCTGGAGTGAAGGGGGCGGTCAGCCCCAGCATTTT. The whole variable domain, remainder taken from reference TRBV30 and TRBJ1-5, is SQTIHQWPATLVQPVGSPLSLECTVEGTSNPNLYWYRQAAGRGLQLLFYSVGIGQISSEVPQNLSASRPQDRQFILSSKKLLLSDSGFYLCAWSEGGGQPQHFGDGTRLSIL.

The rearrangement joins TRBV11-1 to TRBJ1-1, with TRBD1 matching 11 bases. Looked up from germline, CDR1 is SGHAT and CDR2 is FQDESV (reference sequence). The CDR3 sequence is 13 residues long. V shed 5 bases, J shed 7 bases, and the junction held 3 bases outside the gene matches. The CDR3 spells CASSPGTGGEAFF. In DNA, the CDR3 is TGTGCCAGCAGCCCCGGGACAGGGGGTGAAGCTTTCTTT. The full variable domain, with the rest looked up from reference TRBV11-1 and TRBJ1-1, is EAEVAQSPRYKITEKSQAVAFWCDPISGHATLYWYRQILGQGPELLVQFQDESVVDDSQLPKDRFSAERLKGVDSTLKIQPAELGDSAMYLCASSPGTGGEAFFGQGTRLTVV.

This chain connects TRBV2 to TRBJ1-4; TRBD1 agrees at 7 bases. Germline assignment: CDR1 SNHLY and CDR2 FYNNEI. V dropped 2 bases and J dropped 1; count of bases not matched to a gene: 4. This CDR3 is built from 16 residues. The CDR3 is CASSEPPGGTNEKLFF. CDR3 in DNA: TGTGCCAGCAGTGAACCTCCAGGGGGAACTAATGAAAAACTGTTTTTT.

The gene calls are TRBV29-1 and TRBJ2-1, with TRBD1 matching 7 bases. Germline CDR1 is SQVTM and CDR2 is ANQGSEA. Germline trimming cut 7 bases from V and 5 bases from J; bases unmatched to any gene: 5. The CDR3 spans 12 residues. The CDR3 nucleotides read TGCAGCGCCTCGACAGGGAACAATGAGCAGTTCTTC. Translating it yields CSASTGNNEQFF.

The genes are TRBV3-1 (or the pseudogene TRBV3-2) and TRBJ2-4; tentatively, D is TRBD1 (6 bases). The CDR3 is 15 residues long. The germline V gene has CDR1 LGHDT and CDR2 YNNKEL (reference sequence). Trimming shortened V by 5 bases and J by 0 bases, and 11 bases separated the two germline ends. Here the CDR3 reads CASSSTGIAKNIQYF. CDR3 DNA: TGTGCCAGCAGCTCGACAGGTATAGCCAAAAACATTCAGTACTTC.

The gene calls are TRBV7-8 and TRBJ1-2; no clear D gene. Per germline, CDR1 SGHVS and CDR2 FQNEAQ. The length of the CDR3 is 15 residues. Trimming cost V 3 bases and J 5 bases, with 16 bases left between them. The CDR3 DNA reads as TGTGCCAGCAGCTTTTTGGGAGTTGGCCGTTATGGCTACACCTTC. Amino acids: CASSFLGVGRYGYTF.

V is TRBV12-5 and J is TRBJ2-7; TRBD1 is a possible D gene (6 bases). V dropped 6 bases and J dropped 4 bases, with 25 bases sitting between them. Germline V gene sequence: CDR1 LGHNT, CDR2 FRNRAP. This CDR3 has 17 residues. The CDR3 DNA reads TGTGCTAGTGGACCCAACACCCCGGTGGACAGCAGATACGAGCAGTACTTC. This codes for CASGPNTPVDSRYEQYF.

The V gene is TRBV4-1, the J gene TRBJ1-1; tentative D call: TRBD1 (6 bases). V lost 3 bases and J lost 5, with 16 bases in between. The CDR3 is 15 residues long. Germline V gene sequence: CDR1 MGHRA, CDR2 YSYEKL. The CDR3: CASSQRVTGKTEAFF. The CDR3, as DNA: TGCGCCAGCAGCCAGAGGGTGACAGGCAAAACTGAAGCTTTCTTT.

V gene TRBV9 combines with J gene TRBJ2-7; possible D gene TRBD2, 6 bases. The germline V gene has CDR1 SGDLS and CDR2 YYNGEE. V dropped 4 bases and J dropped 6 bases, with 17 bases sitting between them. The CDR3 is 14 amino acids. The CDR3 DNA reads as TGTGCCAGCAGCCCCCGGGGGACTGTAGGCGAGCAGTACTTC. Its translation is CASSPRGTVGEQYF. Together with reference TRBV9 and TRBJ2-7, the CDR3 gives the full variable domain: DSGVTQTPKHLITATGQRVTLRCSPRSGDLSVYWYQQSLDQGLQFLIQYYNGEERAKGNILERFSAQQFPDLHSELNLSSLELGDSALYFCASSPRGTVGEQYFGPGTRLTVT.

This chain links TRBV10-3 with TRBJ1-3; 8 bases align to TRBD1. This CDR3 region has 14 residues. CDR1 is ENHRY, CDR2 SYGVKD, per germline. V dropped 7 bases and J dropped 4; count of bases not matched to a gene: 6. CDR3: CAIMSGQEGNTIYF. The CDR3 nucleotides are TGTGCCATCATGTCGGGACAGGAGGGAAACACCATATATTTT.

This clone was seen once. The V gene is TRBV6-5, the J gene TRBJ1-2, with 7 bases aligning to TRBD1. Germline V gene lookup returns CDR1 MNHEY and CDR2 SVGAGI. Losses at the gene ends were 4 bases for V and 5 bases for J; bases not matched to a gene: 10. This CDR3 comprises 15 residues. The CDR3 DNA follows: TGTGCCAGCAGTTCCGGACAGGAGATCGGTTATGGCTACACCTTC. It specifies CASSSGQEIGYGYTF.

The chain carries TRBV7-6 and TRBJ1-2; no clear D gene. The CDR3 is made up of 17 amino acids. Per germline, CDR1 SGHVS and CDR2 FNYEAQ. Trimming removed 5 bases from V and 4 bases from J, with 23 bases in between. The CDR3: CASSPLGLFNGFYGYTF. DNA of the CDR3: TGTGCCAGCAGCCCTCTCGGGTTGTTTAATGGTTTCTATGGCTACACCTTC.

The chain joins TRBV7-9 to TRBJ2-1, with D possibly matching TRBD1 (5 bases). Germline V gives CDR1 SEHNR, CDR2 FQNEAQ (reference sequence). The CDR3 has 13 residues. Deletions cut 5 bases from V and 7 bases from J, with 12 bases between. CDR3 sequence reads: CASSPDSGNEQFF. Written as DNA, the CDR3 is TGTGCCAGCAGCCCCGACTCAGGGAATGAGCAGTTCTTC. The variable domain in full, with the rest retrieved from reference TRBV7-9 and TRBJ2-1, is DTGVSQNPRHKITKRGQNVTFRCDPISEHNRLYWYRQTLGQGPEFLTYFQNEAQLEKSRLLSDRFSAERPKGSFSTLEIQRTEQGDSAMYLCASSPDSGNEQFFGPGTRLTVL.